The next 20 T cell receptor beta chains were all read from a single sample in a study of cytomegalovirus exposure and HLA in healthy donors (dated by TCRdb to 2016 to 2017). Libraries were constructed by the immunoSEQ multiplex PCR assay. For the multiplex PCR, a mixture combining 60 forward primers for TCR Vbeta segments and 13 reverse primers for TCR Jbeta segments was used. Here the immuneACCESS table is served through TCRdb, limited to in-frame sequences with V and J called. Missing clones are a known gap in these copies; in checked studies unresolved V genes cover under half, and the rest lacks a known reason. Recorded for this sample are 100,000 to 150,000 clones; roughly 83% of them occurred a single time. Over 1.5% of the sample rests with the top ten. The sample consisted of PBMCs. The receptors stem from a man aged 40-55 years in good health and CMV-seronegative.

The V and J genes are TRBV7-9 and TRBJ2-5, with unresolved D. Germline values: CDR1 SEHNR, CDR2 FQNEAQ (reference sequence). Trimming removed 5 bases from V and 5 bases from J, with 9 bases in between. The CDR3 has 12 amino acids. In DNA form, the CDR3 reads TGTGCCAGCAGCGGGCATTACGAGACCCAGTACTTC. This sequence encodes CASSGHYETQYF.

In DNA form, the CDR3 reads TGCGCCAGCAGCGGCGCGCGAGGGGGGAACACTGAAGCTTTCTTT. Translation gives CASSGARGGNTEAFF. The chain joins TRBV5-1 to TRBJ1-1; maybe TRBD1 (6 bases). Trimming cost V 4 bases and J 1 base, with 14 bases left between them. The CDR3 runs to 15 residues. Germline V CDR1 and CDR2: SGHRS, YFSETQ. The complete variable domain, with remaining parts taken from reference TRBV5-1 and TRBJ1-1, reads KAGVTQTPRYLIKTRGQQVTLSCSPISGHRSVSWYQQTPGQGLQFLFEYFSETQRNKGNFPGRFSGRQFSNSRSEMNVSTLELGDSALYLCASSGARGGNTEAFFGQGTRLTVV.

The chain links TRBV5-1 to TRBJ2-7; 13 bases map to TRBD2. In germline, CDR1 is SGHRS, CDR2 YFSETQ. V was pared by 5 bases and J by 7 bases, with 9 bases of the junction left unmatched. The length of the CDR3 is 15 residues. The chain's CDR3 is CASRLGLAGDREQYF. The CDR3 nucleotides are TGCGCCAGCAGACTCGGACTAGCGGGAGATCGGGAGCAGTACTTC.

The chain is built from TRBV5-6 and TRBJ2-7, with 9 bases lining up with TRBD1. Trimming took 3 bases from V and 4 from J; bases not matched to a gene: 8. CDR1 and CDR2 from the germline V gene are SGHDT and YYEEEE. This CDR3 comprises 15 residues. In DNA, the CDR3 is TGTGCCAGCAGCTCCAGAGGGACAGGGACGTACGAGCAGTACTTC. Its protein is CASSSRGTGTYEQYF.

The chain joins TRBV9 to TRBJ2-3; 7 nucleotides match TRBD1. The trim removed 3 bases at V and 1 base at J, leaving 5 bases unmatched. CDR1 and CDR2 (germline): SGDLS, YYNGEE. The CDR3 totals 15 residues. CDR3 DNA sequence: TGTGCCAGCAGCGGCCCCGGGACAGGCACAGATACGCAGTATTTT. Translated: CASSGPGTGTDTQYF.

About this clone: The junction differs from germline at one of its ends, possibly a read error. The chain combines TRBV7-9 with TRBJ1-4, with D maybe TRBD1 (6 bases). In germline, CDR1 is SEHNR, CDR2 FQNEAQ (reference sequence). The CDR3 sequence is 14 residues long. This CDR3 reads CSSSLDSWEEKLFF. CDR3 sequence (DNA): TGTTCCAGCAGCTTGGACAGTTGGGAAGAAAAACTGTTTTTT.

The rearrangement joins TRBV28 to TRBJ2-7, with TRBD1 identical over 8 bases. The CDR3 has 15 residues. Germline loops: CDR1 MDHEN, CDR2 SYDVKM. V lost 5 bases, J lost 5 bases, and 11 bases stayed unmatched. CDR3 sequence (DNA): TGTGCCAGCAGTACGCGGACAGGGTTGTGGGACGAGCAGTACTTC. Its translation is CASSTRTGLWDEQYF.

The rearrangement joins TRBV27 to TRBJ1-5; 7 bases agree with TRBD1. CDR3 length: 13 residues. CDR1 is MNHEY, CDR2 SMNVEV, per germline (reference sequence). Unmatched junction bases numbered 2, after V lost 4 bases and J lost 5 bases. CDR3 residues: CASSSTGYQPQHF. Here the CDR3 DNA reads TGTGCCAGCAGTTCGACAGGGTATCAGCCCCAGCATTTT.

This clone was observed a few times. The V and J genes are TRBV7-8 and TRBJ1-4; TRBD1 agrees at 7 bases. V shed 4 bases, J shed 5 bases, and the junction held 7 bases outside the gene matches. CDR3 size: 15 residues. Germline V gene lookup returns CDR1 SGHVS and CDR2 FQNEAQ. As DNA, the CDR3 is TGTGCCAGCAGCTGGATCCCGGGACAGAATGAAAAACTGTTTTTT. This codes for CASSWIPGQNEKLFF.

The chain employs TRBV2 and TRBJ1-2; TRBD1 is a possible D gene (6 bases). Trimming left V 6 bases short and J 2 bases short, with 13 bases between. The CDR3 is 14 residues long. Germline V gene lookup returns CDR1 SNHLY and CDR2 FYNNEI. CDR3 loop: CASRPGTSNYGYTF. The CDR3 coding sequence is TGTGCCAGCAGACCCGGGACAAGCAACTATGGCTACACCTTC.

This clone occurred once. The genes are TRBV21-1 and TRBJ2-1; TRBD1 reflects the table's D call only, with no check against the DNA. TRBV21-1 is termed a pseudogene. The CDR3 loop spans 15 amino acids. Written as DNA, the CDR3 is TGTGCCAGCGGCTCCCGATCTGCCCCCCACAATGAGCAGTTCTTC. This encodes CASGSRSAPHNEQFF.

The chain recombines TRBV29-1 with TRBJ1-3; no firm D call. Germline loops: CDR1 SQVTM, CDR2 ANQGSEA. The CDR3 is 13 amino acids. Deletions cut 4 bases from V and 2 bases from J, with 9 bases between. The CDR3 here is CSVVLGAGNTIYF. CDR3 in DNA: TGCAGCGTTGTCCTAGGAGCTGGAAACACCATATATTTT. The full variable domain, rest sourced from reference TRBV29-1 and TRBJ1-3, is SAVISQKPSRDICQRGTSLTIQCQVDSQVTMMFWYRQQPGQSLTLIATANQGSEATYESGFVIDKFPISRPNLTFSTLTVSNMSPEDSSIYLCSVVLGAGNTIYFGEGSWLTVV.

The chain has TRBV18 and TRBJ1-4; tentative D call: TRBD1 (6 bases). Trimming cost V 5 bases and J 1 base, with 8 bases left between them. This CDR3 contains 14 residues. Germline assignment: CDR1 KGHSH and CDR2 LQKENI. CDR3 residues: CASSARGTNEKLFF. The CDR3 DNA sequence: TGTGCCAGCTCAGCCAGGGGAACTAATGAAAAACTGTTTTTT.

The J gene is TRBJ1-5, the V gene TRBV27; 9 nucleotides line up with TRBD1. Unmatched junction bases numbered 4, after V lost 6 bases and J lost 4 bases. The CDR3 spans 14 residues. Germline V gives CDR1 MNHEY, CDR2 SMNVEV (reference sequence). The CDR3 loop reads CASRLGQGNQPQHF. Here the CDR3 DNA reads TGTGCCAGCAGACTCGGACAGGGGAATCAGCCCCAGCATTTT.

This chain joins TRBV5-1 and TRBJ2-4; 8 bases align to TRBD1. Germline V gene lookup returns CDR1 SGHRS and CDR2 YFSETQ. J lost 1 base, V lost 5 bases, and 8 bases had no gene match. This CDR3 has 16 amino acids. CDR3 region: CASSSDRVGAKNIQYF. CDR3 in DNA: TGCGCCAGCAGTTCGGACAGGGTGGGGGCCAAAAACATTCAGTACTTC.

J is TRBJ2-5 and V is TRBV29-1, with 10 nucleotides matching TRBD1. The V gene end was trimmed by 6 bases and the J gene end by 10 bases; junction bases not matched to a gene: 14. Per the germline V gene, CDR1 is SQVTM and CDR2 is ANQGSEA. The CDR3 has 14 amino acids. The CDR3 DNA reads TGCAGCGTCCCCGGGCCGGGACAGGGGTGGGGCCAGTACTTC. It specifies CSVPGPGQGWGQYF.

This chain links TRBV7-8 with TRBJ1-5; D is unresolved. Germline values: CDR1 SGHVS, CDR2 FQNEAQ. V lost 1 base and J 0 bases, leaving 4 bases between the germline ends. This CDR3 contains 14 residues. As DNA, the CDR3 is TGTGCCAGCAGCTTAGGAGCTAGCAATCAGCCCCAGCATTTT. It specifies CASSLGASNQPQHF. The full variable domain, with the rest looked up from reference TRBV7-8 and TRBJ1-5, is GAGVSQSPRYKVAKRGQDVALRCDPISGHVSLFWYQQALGQGPEFLTYFQNEAQLDKSGLPSDRFFAERPEGSVSTLKIQRTQQEDSAVYLCASSLGASNQPQHFGDGTRLSIL.

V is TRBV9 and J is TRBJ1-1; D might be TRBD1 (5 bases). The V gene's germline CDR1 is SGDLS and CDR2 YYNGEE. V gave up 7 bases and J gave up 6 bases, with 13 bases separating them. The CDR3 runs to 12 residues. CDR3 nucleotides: TGTGCCAGCTCGAAAGGGGCGCCTGAAGCTTTCTTT. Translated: CASSKGAPEAFF.

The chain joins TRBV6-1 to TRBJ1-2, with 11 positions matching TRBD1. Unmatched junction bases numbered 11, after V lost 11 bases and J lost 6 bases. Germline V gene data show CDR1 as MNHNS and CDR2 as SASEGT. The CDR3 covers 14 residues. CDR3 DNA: TGTGCCTCTCAGGACAGGGGGCGCGCCAATGGCTACACCTTC. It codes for CASQDRGRANGYTF.

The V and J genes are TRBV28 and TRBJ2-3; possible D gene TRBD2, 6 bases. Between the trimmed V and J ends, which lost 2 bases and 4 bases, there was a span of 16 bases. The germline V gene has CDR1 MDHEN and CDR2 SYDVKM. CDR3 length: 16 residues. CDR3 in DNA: TGTGCCAGCAGTTTACCCCCTTGGGGGGTTGCAGATACGCAGTATTTT. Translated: CASSLPPWGVADTQYF.